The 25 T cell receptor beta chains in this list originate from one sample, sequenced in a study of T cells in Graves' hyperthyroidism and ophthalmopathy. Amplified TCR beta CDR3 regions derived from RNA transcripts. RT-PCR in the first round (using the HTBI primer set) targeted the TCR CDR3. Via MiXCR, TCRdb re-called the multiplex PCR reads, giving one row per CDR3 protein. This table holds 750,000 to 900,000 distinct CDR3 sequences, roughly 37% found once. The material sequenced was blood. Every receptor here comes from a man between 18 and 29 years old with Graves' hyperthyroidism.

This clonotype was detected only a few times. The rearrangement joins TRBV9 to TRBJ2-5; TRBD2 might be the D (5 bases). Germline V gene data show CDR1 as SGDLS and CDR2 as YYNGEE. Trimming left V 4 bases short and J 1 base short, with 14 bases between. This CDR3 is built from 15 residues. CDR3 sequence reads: CASSPHGGSQETQYF. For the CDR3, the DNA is TGTGCCAGCAGCCCACACGGAGGATCCCAAGAGACCCAGTACTTC.

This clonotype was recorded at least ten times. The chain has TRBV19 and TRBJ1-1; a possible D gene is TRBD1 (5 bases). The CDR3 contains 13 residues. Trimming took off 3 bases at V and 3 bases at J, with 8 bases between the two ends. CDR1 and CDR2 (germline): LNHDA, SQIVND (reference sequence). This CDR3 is CASSIPRDTEAFF. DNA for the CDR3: TGTGCCAGTAGTATTCCCAGGGACACTGAAGCTTTCTTT.

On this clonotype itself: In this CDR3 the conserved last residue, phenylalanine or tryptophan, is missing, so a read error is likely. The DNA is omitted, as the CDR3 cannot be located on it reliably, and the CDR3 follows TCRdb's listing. CDR3 loop: CASSSGTSEYL. The chain employs TRBV12-3 or TRBV12-4 and TRBJ2-7. The CDR3 is 11 amino acids long, termini counted.

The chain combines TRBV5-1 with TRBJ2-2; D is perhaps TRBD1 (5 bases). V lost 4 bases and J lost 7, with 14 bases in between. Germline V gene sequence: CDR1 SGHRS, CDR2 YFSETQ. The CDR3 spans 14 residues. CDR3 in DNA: TGCGCCAGCAGCCAAGATGAAGGGGACGGGGAGCTGTTTTTT. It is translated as CASSQDEGDGELFF. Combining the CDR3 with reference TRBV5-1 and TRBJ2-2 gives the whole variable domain KAGVTQTPRYLIKTRGQQVTLSCSPISGHRSVSWYQQTPGQGLQFLFEYFSETQRNKGNFPGRFSGRQFSNSRSEMNVSTLELGDSALYLCASSQDEGDGELFFGEGSRLTVL.

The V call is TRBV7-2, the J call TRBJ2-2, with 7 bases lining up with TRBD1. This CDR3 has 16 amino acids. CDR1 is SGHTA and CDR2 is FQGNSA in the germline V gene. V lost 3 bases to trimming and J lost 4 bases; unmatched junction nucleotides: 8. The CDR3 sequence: CASSLGDRTITGELFF. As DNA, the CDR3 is TGTGCCAGCAGCTTGGGGGACAGAACAATCACCGGGGAGCTGTTTTTT.

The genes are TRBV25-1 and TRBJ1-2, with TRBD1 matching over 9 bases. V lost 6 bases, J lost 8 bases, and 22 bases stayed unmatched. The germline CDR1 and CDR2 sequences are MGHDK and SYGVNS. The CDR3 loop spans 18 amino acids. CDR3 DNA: TGTGCCAGCAGCCCCTTAGTGGCCGGGACAGGGAAAGGAGAGGGCTACACCTTC. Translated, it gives CASSPLVAGTGKGEGYTF.

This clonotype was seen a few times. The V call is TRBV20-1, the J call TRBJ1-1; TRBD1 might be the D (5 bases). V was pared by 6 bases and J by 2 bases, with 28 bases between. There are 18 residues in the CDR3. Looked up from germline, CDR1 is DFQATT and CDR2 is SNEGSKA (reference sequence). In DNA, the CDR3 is TGCAGTGCCCAGCCCGTGGTTCTCACGGACACTCAAAACACTGAAGCTTTCTTT. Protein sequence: CSAQPVVLTDTQNTEAFF.

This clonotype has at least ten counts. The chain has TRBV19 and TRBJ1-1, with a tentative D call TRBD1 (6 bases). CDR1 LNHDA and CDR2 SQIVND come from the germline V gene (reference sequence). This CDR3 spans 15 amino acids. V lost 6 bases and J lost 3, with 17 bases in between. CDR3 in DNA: TGTGCCAGTAGCTCCTCCACAGGGACCGACACTGAAGCTTTCTTT. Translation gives CASSSSTGTDTEAFF.

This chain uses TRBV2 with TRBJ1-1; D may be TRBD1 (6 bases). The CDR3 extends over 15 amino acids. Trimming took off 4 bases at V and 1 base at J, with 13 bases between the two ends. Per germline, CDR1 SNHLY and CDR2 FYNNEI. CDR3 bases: TGTGCCAGCAGTGCACCCCCAGGGGCGAACACTGAAGCTTTCTTT. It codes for CASSAPPGANTEAFF. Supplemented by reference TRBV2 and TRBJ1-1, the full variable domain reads EPEVTQTPSHQVTQMGQEVILRCVPISNHLYFYWYRQILGQKVEFLVSFYNNEISEKSEIFDDQFSVERPDGSNFTLKIRSTKLEDSAMYFCASSAPPGANTEAFFGQGTRLTVV.

The DNA of the CDR3 is TGCAGTCCCGGGACAGGGAATTCACCCCTCCACTTT. This translates into CSPGTGNSPLHF. This chain links TRBV20-1 with TRBJ1-6; 9 bases match TRBD1. There are 12 residues in the CDR3. In germline, CDR1 is DFQATT, CDR2 SNEGSKA (reference sequence). The junction had 3 bases not matched to a gene; V was cut back by 8 bases and J by 7 bases.

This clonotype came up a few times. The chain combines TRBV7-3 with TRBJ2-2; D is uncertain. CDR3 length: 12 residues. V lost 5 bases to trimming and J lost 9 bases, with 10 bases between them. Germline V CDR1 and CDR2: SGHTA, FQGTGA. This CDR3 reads CASSGERRELFF. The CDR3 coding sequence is TGTGCCAGCAGCGGAGAGAGGAGGGAGCTGTTTTTT.

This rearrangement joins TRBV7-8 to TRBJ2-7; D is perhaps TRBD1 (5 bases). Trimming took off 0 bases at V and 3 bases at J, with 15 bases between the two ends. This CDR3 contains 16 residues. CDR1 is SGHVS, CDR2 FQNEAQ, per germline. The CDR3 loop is CASSLAAGPTYYEQYF. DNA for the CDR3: TGTGCCAGCAGCTTAGCGGCAGGGCCTACATACTACGAGCAGTACTTC.

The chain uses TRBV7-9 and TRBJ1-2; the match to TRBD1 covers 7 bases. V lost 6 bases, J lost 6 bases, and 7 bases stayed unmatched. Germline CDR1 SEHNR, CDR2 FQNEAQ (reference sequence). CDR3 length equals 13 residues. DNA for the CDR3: TGTGCCAGCAGGATAGGGGGCGGGAATGGCTACACCTTC. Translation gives CASRIGGGNGYTF.

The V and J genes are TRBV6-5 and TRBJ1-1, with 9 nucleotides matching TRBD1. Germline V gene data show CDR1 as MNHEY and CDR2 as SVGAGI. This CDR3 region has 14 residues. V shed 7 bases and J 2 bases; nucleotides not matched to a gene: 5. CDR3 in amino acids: CASKRDRANTEAFF. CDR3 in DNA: TGTGCCAGCAAGCGGGACAGGGCTAACACTGAAGCTTTCTTT.

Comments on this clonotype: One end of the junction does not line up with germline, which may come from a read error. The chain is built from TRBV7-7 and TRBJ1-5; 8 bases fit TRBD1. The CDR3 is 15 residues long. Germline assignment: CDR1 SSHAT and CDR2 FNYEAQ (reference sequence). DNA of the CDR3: TGCGCCAGCAGCCATGACAGGGGAACTTCTCAGCCCCAGCATTTT. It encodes CASSHDRGTSQPQHF.

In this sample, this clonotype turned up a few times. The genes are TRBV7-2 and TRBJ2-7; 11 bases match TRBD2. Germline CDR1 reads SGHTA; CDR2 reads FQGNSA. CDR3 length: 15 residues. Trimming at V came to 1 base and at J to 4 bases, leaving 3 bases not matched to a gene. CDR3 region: CASSLGGTSGYEQYF. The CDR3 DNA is TGTGCCAGCAGCTTAGGCGGGACTAGCGGTTACGAGCAGTACTTC.

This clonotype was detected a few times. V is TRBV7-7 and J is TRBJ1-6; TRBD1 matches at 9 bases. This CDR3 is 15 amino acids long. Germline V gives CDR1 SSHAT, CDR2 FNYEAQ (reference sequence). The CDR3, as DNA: TGTGCTAGAGGACTTGACAGGGGGGATGATTCACCCCTCCACTTT. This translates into CARGLDRGDDSPLHF. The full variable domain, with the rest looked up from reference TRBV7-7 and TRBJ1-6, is GAGVSQSPRYKVTKRGQDVTLRCDPISSHATLYWYQQALGQGPEFLTYFNYEAQPDKSGLPSDRFSAERPEGSISTLTIQRTEQRDSAMYRCARGLDRGDDSPLHFGNGTRLTVT.

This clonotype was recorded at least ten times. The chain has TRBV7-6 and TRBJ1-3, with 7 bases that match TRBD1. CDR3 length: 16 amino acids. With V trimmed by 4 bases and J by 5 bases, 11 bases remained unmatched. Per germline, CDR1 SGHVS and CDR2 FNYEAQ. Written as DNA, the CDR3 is TGTGCCAGCAGCTCGGGACAGTCATTGGTGCGAAACACCATATATTTT. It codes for CASSSGQSLVRNTIYF.

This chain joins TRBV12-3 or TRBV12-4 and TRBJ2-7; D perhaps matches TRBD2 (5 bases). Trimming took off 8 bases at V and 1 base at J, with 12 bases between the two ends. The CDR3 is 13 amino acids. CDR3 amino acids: CASGHSVSYEQYF. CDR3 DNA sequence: TGTGCCAGCGGCCATAGCGTTTCCTACGAGCAGTACTTC.

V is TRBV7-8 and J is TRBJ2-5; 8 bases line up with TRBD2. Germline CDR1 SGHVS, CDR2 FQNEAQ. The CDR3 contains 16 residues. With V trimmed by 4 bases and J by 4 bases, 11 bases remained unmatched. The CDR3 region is CASSSPAGGRGETQYF. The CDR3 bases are TGTGCCAGCAGCTCCCCTGCGGGGGGCCGGGGAGAGACCCAGTACTTC.

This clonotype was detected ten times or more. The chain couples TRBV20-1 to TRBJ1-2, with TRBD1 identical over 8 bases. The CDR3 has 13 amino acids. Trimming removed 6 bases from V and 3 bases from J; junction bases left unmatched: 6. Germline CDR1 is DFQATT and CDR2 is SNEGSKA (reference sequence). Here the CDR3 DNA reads TGCAGTGCCCCTCTGACAGGGGACTATGGCTACACCTTC. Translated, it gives CSAPLTGDYGYTF.

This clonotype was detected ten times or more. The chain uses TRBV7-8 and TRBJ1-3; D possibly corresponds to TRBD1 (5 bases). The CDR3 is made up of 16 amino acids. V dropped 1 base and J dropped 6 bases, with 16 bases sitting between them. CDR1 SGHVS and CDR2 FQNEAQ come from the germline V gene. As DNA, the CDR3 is TGTGCCAGCAGCTTAGGGTACGGGGGATTCGAAAACACCATATATTTT. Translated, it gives CASSLGYGGFENTIYF.

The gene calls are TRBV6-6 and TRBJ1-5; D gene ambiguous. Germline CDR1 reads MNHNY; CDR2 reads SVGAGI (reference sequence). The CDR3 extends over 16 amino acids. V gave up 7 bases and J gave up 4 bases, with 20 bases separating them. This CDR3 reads CASKAVGYSANQPQHF. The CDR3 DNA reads TGTGCCAGCAAAGCGGTAGGTTACAGCGCAAATCAGCCCCAGCATTTT.

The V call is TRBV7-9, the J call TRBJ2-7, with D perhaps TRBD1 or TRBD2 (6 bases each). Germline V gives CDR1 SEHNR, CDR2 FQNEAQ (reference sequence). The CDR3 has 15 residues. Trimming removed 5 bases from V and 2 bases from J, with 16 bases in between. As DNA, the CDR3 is TGTGCCAGCAGCCGCACGGGTGGGGGGCCCTACGAGCAGTACTTC. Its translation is CASSRTGGGPYEQYF.

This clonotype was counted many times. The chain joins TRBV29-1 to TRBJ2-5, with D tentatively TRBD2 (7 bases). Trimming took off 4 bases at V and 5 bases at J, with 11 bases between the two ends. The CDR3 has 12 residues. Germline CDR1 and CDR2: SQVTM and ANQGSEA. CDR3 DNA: TGCAGCGTTGCGGGGGGCGACGAGACCCAGTACTTC. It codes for CSVAGGDETQYF.